A single sample is the source of the 20 T cell receptor beta chains below, sequenced in a study of OX40 agonist ivuxolimab in advanced cancers. Data came from immunoSEQ multiplex PCR; TCRdb stores just in-frame clones and leaves some out. This sample yields around 62,000 clones, of which about three quarters are seen a single time; 1.5% to 2% belongs to the top ten. Specimen: CD4+ or CD8+ T cells sorted from blood, collected in a trial of the OX40 agonist ivuxolimab. The receptors here all came from an adult with an advanced solid tumor such as melanoma, head and neck, liver or kidney cancer.

This clone was detected once. V gene TRBV28 combines with J gene TRBJ2-7; 8 nucleotides agree with TRBD1. This CDR3 is 19 amino acids long. Germline V lookup: CDR1 MDHEN, CDR2 SYDVKM. The trim removed 3 bases at V and 2 bases at J, leaving 18 bases unmatched. CDR3 coding DNA: TGTGCCAGCAGTTTTTGGGTTCCGACAGGGGTCGCTCGGACCTACGAGCAGTACTTC. Its protein product is CASSFWVPTGVARTYEQYF. Full variable domain (outside the CDR3, taken from reference TRBV28 and TRBJ2-7): DVKVTQSSRYLVKRTGEKVFLECVQDMDHENMFWYRQDPGLGLRLIYFSYDVKMKEKGDIPEGYSVSREKKERFSLILESASTNQTSMYLCASSFWVPTGVARTYEQYFGPGTRLTVT.

The chain employs TRBV11-1 and TRBJ2-5, with TRBD1 as a possible D gene (6 bases). V lost 4 bases and J lost 7, with 16 bases in between. This CDR3 has 14 residues. Germline V gene data show CDR1 as SGHAT and CDR2 as FQDESV (reference sequence). Here the CDR3 DNA reads TGTGCCAGCAGCTCAGGACAGTCTGTAGGGACCCAGTACTTC. This gives the protein CASSSGQSVGTQYF.

The chain is built from TRBV7-3 and TRBJ2-1; the match to TRBD2 covers 11 bases. Germline-derived CDR1 and CDR2 are SGHTA and FQGTGA. J was trimmed by 7 bases and V by 3 bases; bases with no gene match: 5. The CDR3 loop spans 15 amino acids. The CDR3 DNA reads TGTGCCAGCAGCTTCGGGACTAGCGGTTTTAATGAGCAGTTCTTC. Translation: CASSFGTSGFNEQFF.

This rearrangement joins TRBV7-3 to TRBJ2-1; 12 nucleotides match TRBD2. The CDR3 totals 15 residues. The V gene end was trimmed by 8 bases and the J gene end by 4 bases; junction bases not matched to a gene: 6. From germline, CDR1 is SGHTA and CDR2 FQGTGA. CDR3 bases: TGTGCCAGCGGACTGACTAGCGGGGGATACAATGAGCAGTTCTTC. This translates into CASGLTSGGYNEQFF.

The chain employs TRBV9 and TRBJ2-4; D perhaps matches TRBD2 (6 bases). V dropped 0 bases and J dropped 8 bases, with 15 bases sitting between them. Germline lookup yields CDR1 SGDLS and CDR2 YYNGEE. The CDR3 is 15 residues long. The CDR3 region has the DNA TGTGCCAGCAGCGTAGCTGAAAACTCGGGGGACATTCAGTACTTC. It is translated as CASSVAENSGDIQYF.

This chain joins TRBV5-1 and TRBJ1-2, with D tentatively TRBD1 (5 bases). Germline V gene lookup returns CDR1 SGHRS and CDR2 YFSETQ. Trimming removed 3 bases from V and 5 bases from J, with 20 bases in between. The CDR3 totals 16 residues. The CDR3: CASSWLVKGVGYGYTF. CDR3 DNA sequence: TGCGCCAGCAGCTGGCTAGTCAAAGGGGTAGGGTATGGCTACACCTTC.

The table lists this clone with a count of one. V usage is TRBV9 and J usage is TRBJ2-5; D not certain. CDR1 and CDR2 from the germline V gene are SGDLS and YYNGEE. CDR3 length: 14 residues. The germline V and J ends were trimmed by 0 bases and 5 bases, with 11 bases remaining between them. This CDR3 reads CASSVGVLRETQYF. Written as DNA, the CDR3 is TGTGCCAGCAGCGTAGGTGTCCTTCGGGAGACCCAGTACTTC.

This chain uses TRBV6-4 with TRBJ1-5, with a weak D call TRBD1 (6 bases). Trimming took 9 bases from V and 3 from J, leaving 12 bases between them. The CDR3 length is 13 residues. Per germline, CDR1 MRHNA and CDR2 SNTAGT. The CDR3 DNA reads TGTGCCAGTTCACAGGGTCCCAATCAGCCCCAGCATTTT. Translation: CASSQGPNQPQHF.

There are a few counts of this clone. The chain recombines TRBV2 with TRBJ1-5; D call uncertain. Germline loops: CDR1 SNHLY, CDR2 FYNNEI. V lost 3 bases to trimming and J lost 7 bases, with 7 bases between them. The CDR3 covers 12 residues. Here the CDR3 DNA reads TGTGCCAGCAGTGATGAGGGCCAGCCCCAGCATTTT. Protein product: CASSDEGQPQHF.

CDR3 in amino acids: CASGANVLTF. The DNA of the CDR3 is TGTGCCAGCGGGGCCAACGTCCTGACTTTC. V usage is TRBV27 and J usage is TRBJ2-6; no clear D. The length of the CDR3 is 10 residues. V was clipped by 8 bases and J by 4 bases, with 0 bases between them. Per germline, CDR1 MNHEY and CDR2 SMNVEV (reference sequence).

V gene TRBV2 combines with J gene TRBJ1-2; D is unclear. CDR3 length equals 12 residues. The germline CDR1 and CDR2 sequences are SNHLY and FYNNEI. The V end was cut by 7 bases, the J end by 8 bases, with 14 bases between. The CDR3 here is CASTDGTMGYTF. The CDR3 DNA reads as TGTGCCAGCACGGACGGAACTATGGGCTACACCTTC.

The V and J genes are TRBV11-3 and TRBJ2-7; 10 bases line up with TRBD1. V gave up 7 bases and J gave up 5 bases; unmatched junction bases: 11. Germline values: CDR1 SGHNT, CDR2 YENEEA. The CDR3 spans 15 residues. The CDR3, as DNA: TGTGCCAGCACGCAAGGACAGGGGGGGTTCCACGAGCAGTACTTC. This gives the protein CASTQGQGGFHEQYF.

The chain has TRBV7-6 and TRBJ1-1; D unresolved. Germline lookup yields CDR1 SGHVS and CDR2 FNYEAQ. The V end was cut by 1 base, the J end by 1 base, with 16 bases between. The CDR3 is made up of 17 amino acids. The CDR3 loop reads CASSLGASGVANTEAFF. CDR3 DNA sequence: TGTGCCAGCAGCTTAGGAGCCAGCGGGGTGGCGAACACTGAAGCTTTCTTT.

CDR3 residues: CASSLPQAQRRNYGYTF. In DNA form, the CDR3 reads TGTGCCAGCAGCTTACCGCAAGCCCAAAGGCGTAACTATGGCTACACCTTC. The rearrangement uses TRBV7-3 and TRBJ1-2; no clear D gene. Germline V CDR1 and CDR2: SGHTA, FQGTGA. The germline V and J ends were trimmed by 2 bases and 1 base, with 17 bases remaining between them. The CDR3 consists of 17 residues.

This rearrangement joins TRBV7-9 to TRBJ2-1, with D perhaps TRBD2 (6 bases). The CDR3 totals 14 residues. The V end lost 5 bases, the J end lost 5 bases, and 13 bases lay between the germline ends. The germline CDR1 and CDR2 sequences are SEHNR and FQNEAQ (reference sequence). The DNA for the CDR3 is TGTGCCAGCAGCCCCTGGGACTGGAACAATGAGCAGTTCTTC. It codes for CASSPWDWNNEQFF.

The V gene is TRBV19, the J gene TRBJ2-4, with D maybe TRBD2 (5 bases). CDR3 length equals 17 residues. V was clipped by 4 bases and J by 0 bases, with 16 bases between them. Germline CDR1 and CDR2: LNHDA and SQIVND (reference sequence). The CDR3 protein is CASSNSLAALAKNIQYF. In DNA form, the CDR3 reads TGTGCCAGTAGTAACTCTCTAGCCGCCCTAGCCAAAAACATTCAGTACTTC.

The chain carries TRBV2 and TRBJ2-7, with D perhaps matching TRBD2 (6 bases). Germline-derived CDR1 and CDR2 are SNHLY and FYNNEI. CDR3 size: 12 residues. Trimming took off 10 bases at V and 4 bases at J, with 14 bases between the two ends. The CDR3 sequence is CANRVAEYEQYF. CDR3 DNA sequence: TGTGCCAACCGGGTAGCGGAGTACGAGCAGTACTTC.

The table lists this clone with a count of one. The chain couples TRBV11-2 to TRBJ2-7; D not resolved. V was trimmed by 2 bases and J by 4 bases, leaving 15 bases between them. Germline values: CDR1 SGHAT, CDR2 FQNNGV. CDR3 length equals 15 residues. The CDR3 loop is CASSLSAGSLYEQYF. The CDR3 DNA reads as TGTGCCAGCAGCTTATCAGCCGGCTCCCTTTACGAGCAGTACTTC.

This clone was detected a few times. The chain recombines TRBV2 with TRBJ1-5; D ambiguous. The CDR3 covers 15 residues. Per germline, CDR1 SNHLY and CDR2 FYNNEI. The V gene lost 1 base and the J gene lost 0 bases, with 7 bases spanning the gap. Here the CDR3 DNA reads TGTGCCAGCAGTGAAGGGGTAAATAGCAATCAGCCCCAGCATTTT. It codes for CASSEGVNSNQPQHF.

The chain has TRBV19 and TRBJ1-5; TRBD1 aligns across 7 bases. V was clipped by 4 bases and J by 0 bases; unmatched bases: 3. The CDR3 contains 15 residues. CDR1 is LNHDA and CDR2 is SQIVND in the germline V gene (reference sequence). The CDR3 sequence: CASSRGGYSNQPQHF. As DNA, the CDR3 is TGTGCCAGTAGTAGAGGGGGCTATAGCAATCAGCCCCAGCATTTT.